This entry lists 3 T cell receptor beta chains sequenced from one sample in a study of blood T cell repertoires in COVID-19. Profiling relied on immunoSEQ multiplex PCR, and the TCRdb table lists in-frame clones only, not all of them. The repertoire includes some 150,000 clones, roughly 84% of them detected once, and under 7% sits in the top ten. Material: PBMCs or T cells enriched from blood (not recorded which). These TCRs come from a woman aged 45-65 years who had been exposed to COVID-19.

The chain is built from TRBV5-1 and TRBJ1-6, with D possibly TRBD1 on 6 matching bases. Germline loops: CDR1 SGHRS, CDR2 YFSETQ. V lost 4 bases and J 0 bases, leaving 17 bases between the germline ends. The length of the CDR3 is 18 residues. The DNA for the CDR3 is TGCGCCAGCAGCCCCGATCCGGGACAAAGCTCCTATAATTCACCCCTCCACTTT. This sequence encodes CASSPDPGQSSYNSPLHF.

The V gene is TRBV6-6, the J gene TRBJ2-3, with D possibly matching TRBD2 (5 bases). The V gene's germline CDR1 is MNHNY and CDR2 SVGAGI (reference sequence). Trimming shortened V by 2 bases and J by 4 bases, and 13 bases separated the two germline ends. The CDR3 length is 15 residues. Here the CDR3 DNA reads TGTGCCAGCAGTTACGGCGCGGGTAGCCCAGATACGCAGTATTTT. Amino acid sequence: CASSYGAGSPDTQYF.

This sequence joins TRBV27 and TRBJ1-1; the match to TRBD1 covers 7 bases. CDR3 size: 14 residues. Germline V gene lookup returns CDR1 MNHEY and CDR2 SMNVEV (reference sequence). V dropped 5 bases and J dropped 2; count of bases not matched to a gene: 5. CDR3 sequence: CASSPRQGNTEAFF. In nucleotides, the CDR3 is TGTGCCAGCAGTCCCCGACAGGGTAACACTGAAGCTTTCTTT.